Listed below are T cell receptor beta chains from one sample, sequenced in a study of CD8 T cells in Susac syndrome. TCRdb re-called the immunoSEQ multiplex PCR reads with MiXCR, one entry per CDR3 protein. This table holds 120,000 or so distinct CDR3 sequences, roughly 94% found once. The sequenced material came from CD8+ T cells from PBMCs. The receptors were sampled from a human donor with Susac syndrome. Both conserved end residues are part of each CDR3. D genes are given only for firm matches. Where a row states a size, it is once, few, many or the class of an expanded clone; other rows omit it.

d_gene: -
j_gene: TRBJ2-7
v_gene: TRBV12-5
abundance: -
CDR3aa: CASGPDGGAFSYEQYF
CDR3nt: TGTGCTAGTGGCCCCGACGGAGGTGCGTTCTCCTACGAGCAGTACTTC

d_gene: -
j_gene: TRBJ2-4
v_gene: TRBV2
abundance: -
CDR3aa: CASRGRWEYF
CDR3nt: TGTGCCAGCAGGGGCCGGTGGGAGTACTTC

d_gene: TRBD1
j_gene: TRBJ1-6
v_gene: TRBV4-1
abundance: -
CDR3aa: CATNLRTGGESPLHF
CDR3nt: TGCGCCACCAATCTCCGGACAGGGGGAGAATCACCCCTCCACTTT

d_gene: -
j_gene: TRBJ2-7
v_gene: TRBV14
abundance: -
CDR3aa: CASSQGEWAGGSYEQYF
CDR3nt: TGTGCCAGCAGCCAAGGGGAGTGGGCAGGGGGGTCCTACGAGCAGTACTTC

d_gene: -
j_gene: TRBJ1-6
v_gene: TRBV6-6
abundance: -
CDR3aa: CASRLIRGKSPLHF
CDR3nt: TGTGCCAGCAGACTTATCCGGGGGAAGTCACCCCTCCACTTT

d_gene: TRBD2
j_gene: TRBJ2-3
v_gene: TRBV15
abundance: -
CDR3aa: CATSRVAGADTQYF
CDR3nt: TGTGCCACCAGCAGAGTTGCGGGGGCAGATACGCAGTATTTT

d_gene: -
j_gene: TRBJ2-1
v_gene: TRBV19
abundance: -
CDR3aa: CASSRLEGLLNEQFF
CDR3nt: TGTGCCAGTAGCAGACTAGAAGGCTTACTCAATGAGCAGTTCTTC

d_gene: -
j_gene: TRBJ2-5
v_gene: TRBV12-3/TRBV12-4
abundance: -
CDR3aa: CASSPYDRPLQETQYF
CDR3nt: TGTGCCAGCAGTCCGTACGACAGGCCCCTCCAAGAGACCCAGTACTTC

d_gene: -
j_gene: TRBJ2-7
v_gene: TRBV3-1
abundance: -
CDR3aa: CASSQEPGSEQYF
CDR3nt: TGTGCCAGCAGCCAAGAACCCGGGTCCGAGCAGTACTTC

d_gene: -
j_gene: TRBJ2-7
v_gene: TRBV7-2
abundance: -
CDR3aa: CASSFLQGAYEQYF
CDR3nt: TGTGCCAGCAGCTTTCTCCAGGGCGCCTACGAGCAGTACTTC

d_gene: -
j_gene: TRBJ2-3
v_gene: TRBV12-3/TRBV12-4
abundance: -
CDR3aa: CASRVNRGTDTQYF
CDR3nt: TGTGCCAGCAGGGTGAACCGGGGCACAGATACGCAGTATTTT

d_gene: -
j_gene: TRBJ2-5
v_gene: TRBV13
abundance: few
CDR3aa: CASSTEDGQQETQYF
CDR3nt: TGTGCCAGCAGCACAGAGGACGGACAACAAGAGACCCAGTACTTC

d_gene: -
j_gene: TRBJ2-2
v_gene: TRBV20-1
abundance: -
CDR3aa: CSGRQTNSGELFF
CDR3nt: TGCAGTGGACGGCAGACAAATTCCGGGGAGCTGTTTTTT